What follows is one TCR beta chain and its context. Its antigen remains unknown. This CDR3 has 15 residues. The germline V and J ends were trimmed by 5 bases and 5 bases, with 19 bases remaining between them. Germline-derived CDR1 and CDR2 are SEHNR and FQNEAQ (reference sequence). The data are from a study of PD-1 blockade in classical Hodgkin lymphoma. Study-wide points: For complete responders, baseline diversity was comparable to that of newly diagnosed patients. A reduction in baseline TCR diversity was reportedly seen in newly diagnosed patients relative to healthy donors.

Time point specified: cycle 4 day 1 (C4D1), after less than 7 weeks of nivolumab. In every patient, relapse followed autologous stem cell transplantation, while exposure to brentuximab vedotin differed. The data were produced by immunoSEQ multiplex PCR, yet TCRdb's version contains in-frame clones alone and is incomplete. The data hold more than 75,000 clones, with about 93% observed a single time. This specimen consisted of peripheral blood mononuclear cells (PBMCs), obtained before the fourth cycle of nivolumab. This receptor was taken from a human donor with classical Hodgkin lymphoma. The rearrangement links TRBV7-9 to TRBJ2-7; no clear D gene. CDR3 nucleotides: TGTGCCAGCAGCAAAGAAGAAGACGGGCTCCACGAGCAGTACTTC. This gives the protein CASSKEEDGLHEQYF. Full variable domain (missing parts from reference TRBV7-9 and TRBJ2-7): DTGVSQNPRHKITKRGQNVTFRCDPISEHNRLYWYRQTLGQGPEFLTYFQNEAQLEKSRLLSDRFSAERPKGSFSTLEIQRTEQGDSAMYLCASSKEEDGLHEQYFGPGTRLTVT.